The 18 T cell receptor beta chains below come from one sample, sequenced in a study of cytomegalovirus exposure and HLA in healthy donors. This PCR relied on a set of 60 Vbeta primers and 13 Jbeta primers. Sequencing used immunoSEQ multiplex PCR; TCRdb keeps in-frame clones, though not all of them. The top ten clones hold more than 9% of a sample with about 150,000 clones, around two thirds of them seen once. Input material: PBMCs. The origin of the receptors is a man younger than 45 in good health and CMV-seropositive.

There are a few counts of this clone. The CDR3 region is CASSPSSSGNTDTQYF. The CDR3 bases are TGTGCCAGCTCACCATCATCTAGCGGGAACACAGATACGCAGTATTTT. The chain uses TRBV18 and TRBJ2-3, with 9 bases identical to TRBD2. The J segment lost 2 bases and the V segment lost 2 bases, leaving 5 bases of the junction unmatched. This CDR3 spans 16 amino acids. Per the germline V gene, CDR1 is KGHSH and CDR2 is LQKENI.

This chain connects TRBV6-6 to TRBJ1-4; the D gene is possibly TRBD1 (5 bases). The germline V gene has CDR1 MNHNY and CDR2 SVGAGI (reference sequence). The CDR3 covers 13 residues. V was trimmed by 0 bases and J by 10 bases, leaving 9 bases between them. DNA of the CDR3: TGTGCCAGCAGTTACTCTACGGGGGGAAAACTGTTTTTT. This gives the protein CASSYSTGGKLFF.

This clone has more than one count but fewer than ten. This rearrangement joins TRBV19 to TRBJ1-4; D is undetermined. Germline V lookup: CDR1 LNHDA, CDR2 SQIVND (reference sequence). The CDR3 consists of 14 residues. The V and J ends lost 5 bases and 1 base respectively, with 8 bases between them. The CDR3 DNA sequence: TGTGCCAGTAGTTACCGGGGAACTAATGAAAAACTGTTTTTT. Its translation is CASSYRGTNEKLFF.

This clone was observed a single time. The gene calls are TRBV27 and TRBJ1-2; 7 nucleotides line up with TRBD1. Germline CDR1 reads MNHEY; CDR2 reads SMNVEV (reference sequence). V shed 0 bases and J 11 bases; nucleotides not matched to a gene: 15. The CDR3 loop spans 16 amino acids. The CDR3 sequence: CASSLSRARQGQGYTF. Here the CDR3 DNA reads TGTGCCAGCAGTTTATCGAGAGCACGACAGGGCCAAGGGTACACCTTC.

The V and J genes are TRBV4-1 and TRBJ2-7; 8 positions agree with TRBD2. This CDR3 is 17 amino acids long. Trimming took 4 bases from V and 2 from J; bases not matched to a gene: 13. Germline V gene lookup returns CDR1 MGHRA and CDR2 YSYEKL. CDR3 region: CASSRLAGNEPTYEQYF. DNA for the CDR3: TGCGCCAGCAGCCGATTAGCGGGAAACGAACCAACCTACGAGCAGTACTTC.

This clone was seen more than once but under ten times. DNA for the CDR3: TGCGCCAGCAGCCAAGGCCCCTTGACTAGCGGGACCTACGAGCAGTACTTC. Translated: CASSQGPLTSGTYEQYF. The chain has TRBV4-1 and TRBJ2-7, with 11 bases lining up with TRBD2. Germline V gene sequence: CDR1 MGHRA, CDR2 YSYEKL. The CDR3 has 17 residues. V was pared by 1 base and J by 2 bases, with 7 bases of the junction left unmatched.

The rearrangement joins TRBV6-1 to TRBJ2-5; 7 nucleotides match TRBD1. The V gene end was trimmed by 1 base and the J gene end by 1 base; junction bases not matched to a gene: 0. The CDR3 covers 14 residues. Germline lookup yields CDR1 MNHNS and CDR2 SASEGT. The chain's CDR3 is CASSEGDSQETQYF. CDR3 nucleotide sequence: TGTGCCAGCAGTGAAGGGGACAGCCAAGAGACCCAGTACTTC.

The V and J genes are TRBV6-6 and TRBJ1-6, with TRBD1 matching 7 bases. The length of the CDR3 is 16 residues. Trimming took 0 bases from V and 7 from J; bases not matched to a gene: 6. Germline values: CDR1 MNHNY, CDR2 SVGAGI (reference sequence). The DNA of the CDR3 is TGTGCCAGCAGTTACTCCGAGACAGGGAGGAATTCACCCCTCCACTTT. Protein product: CASSYSETGRNSPLHF.

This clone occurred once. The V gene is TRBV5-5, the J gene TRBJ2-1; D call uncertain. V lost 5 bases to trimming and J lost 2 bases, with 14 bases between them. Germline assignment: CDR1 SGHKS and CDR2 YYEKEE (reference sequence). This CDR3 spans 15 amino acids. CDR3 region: CASRLSGPAYNEQFF. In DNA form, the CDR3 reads TGTGCCAGCAGGTTGAGTGGGCCAGCCTACAATGAGCAGTTCTTC.

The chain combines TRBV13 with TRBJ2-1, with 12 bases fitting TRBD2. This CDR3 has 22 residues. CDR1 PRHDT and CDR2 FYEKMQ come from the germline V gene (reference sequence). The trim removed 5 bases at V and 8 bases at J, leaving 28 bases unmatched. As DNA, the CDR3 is TGTGCCAGCAGCCCACGGGAGGTCGGGGCTCTAGCGGGAGGGGGGACCGGCTATGAGCAGTTCTTC. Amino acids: CASSPREVGALAGGGTGYEQFF. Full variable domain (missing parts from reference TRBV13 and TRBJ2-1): AAGVIQSPRHLIKEKRETATLKCYPIPRHDTVYWYQQGPGQDPQFLISFYEKMQSDKGSIPDRFSAQQFSDYHSELNMSSLELGDSALYFCASSPREVGALAGGGTGYEQFFGPGTRLTVL.

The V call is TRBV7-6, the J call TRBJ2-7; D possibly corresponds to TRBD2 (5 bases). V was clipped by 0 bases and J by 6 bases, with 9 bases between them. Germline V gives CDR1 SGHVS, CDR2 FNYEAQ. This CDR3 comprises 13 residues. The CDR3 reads CASSLANEGEQYF. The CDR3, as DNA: TGTGCCAGCAGCTTAGCGAATGAGGGCGAGCAGTACTTC.

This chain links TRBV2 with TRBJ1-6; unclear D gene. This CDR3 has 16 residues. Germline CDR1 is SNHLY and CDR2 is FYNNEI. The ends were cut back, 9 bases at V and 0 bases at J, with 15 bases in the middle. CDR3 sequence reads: CASTLELSSYNSPLHF. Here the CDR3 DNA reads TGTGCCAGTACCTTGGAGTTGAGCTCCTATAATTCACCCCTCCACTTT.

CDR3 bases: TGTGCCAGCTCACGGTCCGGACAGGGTGAATCACCCCTCCACTTT. Amino acids: CASSRSGQGESPLHF. This chain uses TRBV18 with TRBJ1-6, with TRBD1 matching 8 bases. This CDR3 is 15 amino acids long. V lost 4 bases, J lost 10 bases, and 9 bases stayed unmatched. The germline CDR1 and CDR2 sequences are KGHSH and LQKENI.

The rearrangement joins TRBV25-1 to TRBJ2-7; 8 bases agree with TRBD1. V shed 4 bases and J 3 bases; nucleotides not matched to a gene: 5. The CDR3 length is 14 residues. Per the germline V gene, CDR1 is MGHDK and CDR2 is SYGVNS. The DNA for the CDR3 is TGTGCCAGCAGTGTTCAGGGGGCAAACTACGAGCAGTACTTC. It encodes CASSVQGANYEQYF.

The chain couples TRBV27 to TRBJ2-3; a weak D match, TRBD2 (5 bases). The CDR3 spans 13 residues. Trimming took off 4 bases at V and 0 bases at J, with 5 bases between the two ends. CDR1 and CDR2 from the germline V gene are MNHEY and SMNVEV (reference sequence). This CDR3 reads CASSWESTDTQYF. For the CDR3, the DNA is TGTGCCAGCAGTTGGGAGAGCACAGATACGCAGTATTTT.

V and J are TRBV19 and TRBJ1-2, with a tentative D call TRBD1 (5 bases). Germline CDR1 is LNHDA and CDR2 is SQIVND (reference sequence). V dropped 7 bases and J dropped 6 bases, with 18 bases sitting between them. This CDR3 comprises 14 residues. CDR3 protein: CASNFRQQNHGYTF. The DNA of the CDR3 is TGTGCCAGTAACTTCAGACAGCAGAACCATGGCTACACCTTC.

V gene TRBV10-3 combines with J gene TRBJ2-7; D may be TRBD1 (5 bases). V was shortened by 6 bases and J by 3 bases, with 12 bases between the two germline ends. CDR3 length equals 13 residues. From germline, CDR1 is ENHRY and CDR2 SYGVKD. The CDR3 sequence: CAISETADYEQYF. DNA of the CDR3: TGTGCCATCAGCGAGACAGCCGACTACGAGCAGTACTTC.

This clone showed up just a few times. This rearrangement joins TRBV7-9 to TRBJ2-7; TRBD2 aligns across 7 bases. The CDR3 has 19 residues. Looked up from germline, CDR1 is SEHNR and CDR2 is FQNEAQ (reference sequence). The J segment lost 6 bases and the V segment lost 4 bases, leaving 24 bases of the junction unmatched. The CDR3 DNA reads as TGTGCCAGCAGCTATCGGAGGGGTGGGAGGGCCAATTCTCCCCCCGAGCAGTACTTC. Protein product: CASSYRRGGRANSPPEQYF.